This TCR beta chain was sequenced in a study of shared T cell receptors in the human thymus. The CDR3 is 16 residues long. V was pared by 2 bases and J by 4 bases, with 14 bases between. CDR1 SGHTA and CDR2 FQGNSA come from the germline V gene. TCRdb's copy holds only in-frame clones and misses some; the assay was immunoSEQ multiplex PCR. The sample consists of about 660,000 clones, 88% of them appearing once. The same data also went into a second study, on human thymus T cells.

The sequence was collected from a boy in the first two years of life with a congenital heart defect. The chain couples TRBV7-2 to TRBJ1-4; unclear D gene. What was sequenced was thymocytes. CDR3 sequence reads: CASSLYLGSDNEKLFF. The CDR3 nucleotides read TGTGCCAGCAGCTTATACTTAGGGAGTGATAATGAAAAACTGTTTTTT. Variable domain in full (rest from reference TRBV7-2 and TRBJ1-4): GAGVSQSPSNKVTEKGKDVELRCDPISGHTALYWYRQSLGQGLEFLIYFQGNSAPDKSGLPSDRFSAERTGGSVSTLTIQRTQQEDSAVYLCASSLYLGSDNEKLFFGSGTQLSVL.